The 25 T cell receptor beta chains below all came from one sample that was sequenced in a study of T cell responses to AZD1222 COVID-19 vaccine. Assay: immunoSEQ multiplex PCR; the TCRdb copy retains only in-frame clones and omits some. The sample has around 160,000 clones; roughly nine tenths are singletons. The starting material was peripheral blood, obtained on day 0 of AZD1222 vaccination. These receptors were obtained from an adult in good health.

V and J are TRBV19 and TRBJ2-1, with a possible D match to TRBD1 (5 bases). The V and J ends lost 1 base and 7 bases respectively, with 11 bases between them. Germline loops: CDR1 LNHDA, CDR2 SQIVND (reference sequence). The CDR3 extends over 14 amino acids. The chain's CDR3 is CASSIGGRINEQFF. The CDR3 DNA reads TGTGCCAGTAGTATAGGGGGCAGGATAAATGAGCAGTTCTTC.

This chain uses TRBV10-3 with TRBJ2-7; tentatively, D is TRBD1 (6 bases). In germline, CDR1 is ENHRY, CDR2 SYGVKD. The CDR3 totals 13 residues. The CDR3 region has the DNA TGTGCTCATAGGGACACATTAACCTACGAGCAGTACTTC. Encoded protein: CAHRDTLTYEQYF.

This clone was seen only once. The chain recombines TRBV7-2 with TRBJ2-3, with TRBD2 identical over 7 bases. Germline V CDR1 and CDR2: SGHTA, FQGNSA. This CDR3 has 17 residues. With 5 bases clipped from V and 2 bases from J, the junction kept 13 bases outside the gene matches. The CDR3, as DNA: TGTGCCAGCAGCCCTCGGACTAGGGGTAGACTCACAGATACGCAGTATTTT. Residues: CASSPRTRGRLTDTQYF.

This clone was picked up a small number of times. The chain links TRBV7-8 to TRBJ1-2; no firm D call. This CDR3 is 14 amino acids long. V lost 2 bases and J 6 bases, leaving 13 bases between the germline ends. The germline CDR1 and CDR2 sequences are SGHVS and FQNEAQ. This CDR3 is CASSLQAGLDGYTF. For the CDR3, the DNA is TGTGCCAGCAGCTTACAGGCGGGTCTGGATGGCTACACCTTC.

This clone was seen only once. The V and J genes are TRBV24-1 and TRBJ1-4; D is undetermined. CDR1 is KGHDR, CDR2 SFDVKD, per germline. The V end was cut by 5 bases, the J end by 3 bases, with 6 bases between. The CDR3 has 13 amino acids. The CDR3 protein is CATSGGPNEKLFF. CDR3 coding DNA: TGTGCCACCAGTGGCGGTCCTAATGAAAAACTGTTTTTT.

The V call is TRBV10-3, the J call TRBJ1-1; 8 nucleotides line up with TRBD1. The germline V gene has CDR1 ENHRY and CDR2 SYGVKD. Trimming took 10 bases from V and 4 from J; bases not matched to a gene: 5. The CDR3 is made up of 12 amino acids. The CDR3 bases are TGTGCCAGCAACAGGGGGGGCACTGAAGCTTTCTTT. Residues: CASNRGGTEAFF.

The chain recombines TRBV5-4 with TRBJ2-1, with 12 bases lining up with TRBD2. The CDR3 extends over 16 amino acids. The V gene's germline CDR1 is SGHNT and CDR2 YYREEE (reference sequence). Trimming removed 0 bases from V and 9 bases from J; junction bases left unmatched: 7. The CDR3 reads CASSLVLAGGRGEQFF. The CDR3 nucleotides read TGTGCCAGCAGCTTGGTACTAGCGGGAGGCCGGGGTGAGCAGTTCTTC.

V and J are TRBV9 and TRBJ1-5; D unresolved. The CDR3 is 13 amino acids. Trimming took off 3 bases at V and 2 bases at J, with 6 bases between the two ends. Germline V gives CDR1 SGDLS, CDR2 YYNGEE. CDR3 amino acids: CASSGPGNQPQHF. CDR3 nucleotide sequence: TGTGCCAGCAGCGGGCCGGGCAATCAGCCCCAGCATTTT.

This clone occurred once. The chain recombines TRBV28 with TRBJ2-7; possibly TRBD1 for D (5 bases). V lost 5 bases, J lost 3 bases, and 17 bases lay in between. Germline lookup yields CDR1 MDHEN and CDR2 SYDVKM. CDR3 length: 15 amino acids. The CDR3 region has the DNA TGTGCCAGCAGTCTAGAAGGGGCCCTTAACTACGAGCAGTACTTC. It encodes CASSLEGALNYEQYF.

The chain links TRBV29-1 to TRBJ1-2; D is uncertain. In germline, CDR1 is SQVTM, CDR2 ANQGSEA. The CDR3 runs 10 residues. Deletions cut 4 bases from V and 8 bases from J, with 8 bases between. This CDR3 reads CSVGDPGYTF. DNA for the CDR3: TGCAGCGTTGGAGATCCGGGCTACACCTTC. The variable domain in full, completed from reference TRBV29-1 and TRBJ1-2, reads SAVISQKPSRDICQRGTSLTIQCQVDSQVTMMFWYRQQPGQSLTLIATANQGSEATYESGFVIDKFPISRPNLTFSTLTVSNMSPEDSSIYLCSVGDPGYTFGSGTRLTVV.

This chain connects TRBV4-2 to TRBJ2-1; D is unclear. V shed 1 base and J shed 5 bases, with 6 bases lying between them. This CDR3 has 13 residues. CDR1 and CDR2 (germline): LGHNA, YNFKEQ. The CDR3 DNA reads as TGTGCCAGCAGCCAAGTCTCAGACAATGAGCAGTTCTTC. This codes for CASSQVSDNEQFF.

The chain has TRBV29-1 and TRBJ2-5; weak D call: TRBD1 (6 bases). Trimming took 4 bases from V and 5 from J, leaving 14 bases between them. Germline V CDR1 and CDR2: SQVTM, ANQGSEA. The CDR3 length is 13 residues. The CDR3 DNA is TGCAGCGTTGCCAGGGGAAATATGGAGACCCAGTACTTC. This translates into CSVARGNMETQYF.

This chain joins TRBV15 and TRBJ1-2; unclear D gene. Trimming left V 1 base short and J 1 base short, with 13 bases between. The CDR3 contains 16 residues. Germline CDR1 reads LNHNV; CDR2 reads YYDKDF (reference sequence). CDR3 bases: TGTGCCACCAGCAGAGCCCAGCCCGTTTTTAACTATGGCTACACCTTC. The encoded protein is CATSRAQPVFNYGYTF.

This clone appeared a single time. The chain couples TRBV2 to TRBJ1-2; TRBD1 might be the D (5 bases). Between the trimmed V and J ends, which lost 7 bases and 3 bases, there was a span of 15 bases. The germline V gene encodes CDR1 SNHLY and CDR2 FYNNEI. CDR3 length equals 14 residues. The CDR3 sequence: CASKPFGQDYGYTF. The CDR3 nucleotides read TGTGCCAGCAAACCTTTTGGACAAGACTATGGCTACACCTTC. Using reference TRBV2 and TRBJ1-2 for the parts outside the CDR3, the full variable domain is EPEVTQTPSHQVTQMGQEVILRCVPISNHLYFYWYRQILGQKVEFLVSFYNNEISEKSEIFDDQFSVERPDGSNFTLKIRSTKLEDSAMYFCASKPFGQDYGYTFGSGTRLTVV.

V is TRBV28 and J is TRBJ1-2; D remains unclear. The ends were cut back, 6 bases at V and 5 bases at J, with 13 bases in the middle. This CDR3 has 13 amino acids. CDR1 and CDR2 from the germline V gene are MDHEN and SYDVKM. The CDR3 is CASSRADGYGYTF. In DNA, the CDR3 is TGTGCCAGCAGCAGAGCCGACGGTTATGGCTACACCTTC.

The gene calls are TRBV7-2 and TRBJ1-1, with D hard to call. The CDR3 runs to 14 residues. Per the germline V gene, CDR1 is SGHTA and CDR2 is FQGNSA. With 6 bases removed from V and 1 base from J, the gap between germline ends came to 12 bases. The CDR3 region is CASRDRPSNTEAFF. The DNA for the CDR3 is TGTGCCAGCAGGGACCGGCCTTCGAACACTGAAGCTTTCTTT.

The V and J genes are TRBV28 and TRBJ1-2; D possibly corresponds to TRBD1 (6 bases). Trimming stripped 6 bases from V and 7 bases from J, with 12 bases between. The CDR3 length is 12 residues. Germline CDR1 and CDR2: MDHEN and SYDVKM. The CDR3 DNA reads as TGTGCCAGCAGGCCGGGGGGGCTTGGCTACACCTTC. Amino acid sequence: CASRPGGLGYTF.

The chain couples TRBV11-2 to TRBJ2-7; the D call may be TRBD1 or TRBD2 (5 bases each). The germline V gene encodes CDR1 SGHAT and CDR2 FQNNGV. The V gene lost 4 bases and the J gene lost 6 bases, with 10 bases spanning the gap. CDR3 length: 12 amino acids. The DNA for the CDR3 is TGTGCCAGCAGCTATTGGGGACGCGAGCAGTACTTC. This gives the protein CASSYWGREQYF.

CDR3 region: CASSGAGLGEQYF. Here the CDR3 DNA reads TGTGCCAGCAGTGGTGCGGGGCTGGGAGAGCAGTACTTC. The rearrangement links TRBV2 to TRBJ2-7, with D possibly matching TRBD2 (6 bases). Between the trimmed V and J ends, which lost 4 bases and 7 bases, there was a span of 14 bases. This CDR3 region has 13 residues. The germline V gene has CDR1 SNHLY and CDR2 FYNNEI.

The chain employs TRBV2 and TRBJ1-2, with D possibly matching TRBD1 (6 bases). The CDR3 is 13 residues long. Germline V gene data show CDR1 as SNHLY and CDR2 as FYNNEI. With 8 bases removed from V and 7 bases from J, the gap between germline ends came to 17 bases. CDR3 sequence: CASGQLKAPGYTF. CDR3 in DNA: TGTGCCAGCGGACAGCTTAAGGCACCTGGCTACACCTTC. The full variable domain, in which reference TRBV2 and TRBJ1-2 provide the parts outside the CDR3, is EPEVTQTPSHQVTQMGQEVILRCVPISNHLYFYWYRQILGQKVEFLVSFYNNEISEKSEIFDDQFSVERPDGSNFTLKIRSTKLEDSAMYFCASGQLKAPGYTFGSGTRLTVV.

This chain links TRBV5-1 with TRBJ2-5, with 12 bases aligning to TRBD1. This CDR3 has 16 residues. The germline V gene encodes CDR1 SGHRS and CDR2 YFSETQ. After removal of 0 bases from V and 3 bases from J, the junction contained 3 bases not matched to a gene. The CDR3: CASSLGDRGRKETQYF. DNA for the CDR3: TGCGCCAGCAGCTTGGGGGACAGGGGGCGTAAAGAGACCCAGTACTTC.

For the CDR3, the DNA is TGCGCCAGCAGTGAAATAGGAAATCAGCCCCAGCATTTT. It encodes CASSEIGNQPQHF. The J gene is TRBJ1-5, the V gene TRBV10-1, with D unclear. The V end was cut by 3 bases, the J end by 4 bases, with 7 bases between. Germline CDR1 reads WNHNN; CDR2 reads SYGVQD (reference sequence). There are 13 residues in the CDR3.

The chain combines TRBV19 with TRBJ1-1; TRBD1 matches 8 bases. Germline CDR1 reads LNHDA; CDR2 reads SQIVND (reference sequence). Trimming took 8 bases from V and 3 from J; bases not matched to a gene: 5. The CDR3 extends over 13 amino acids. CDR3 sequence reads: CASLDRVYTEAFF. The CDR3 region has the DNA TGTGCCAGTTTGGACAGGGTGTACACTGAAGCTTTCTTT.

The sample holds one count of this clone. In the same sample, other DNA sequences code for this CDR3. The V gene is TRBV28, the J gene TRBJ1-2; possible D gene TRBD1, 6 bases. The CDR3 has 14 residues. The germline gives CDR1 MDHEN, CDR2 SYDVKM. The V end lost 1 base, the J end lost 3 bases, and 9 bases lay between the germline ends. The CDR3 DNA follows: TGTGCCAGCAGTTTATCCAGGGGAGACTATGGCTACACCTTC. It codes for CASSLSRGDYGYTF.

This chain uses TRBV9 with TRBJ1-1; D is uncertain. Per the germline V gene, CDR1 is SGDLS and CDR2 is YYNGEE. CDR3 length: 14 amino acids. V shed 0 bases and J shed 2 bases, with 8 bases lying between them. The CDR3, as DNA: TGTGCCAGCAGCGTAGTGGCAGAAAACACTGAAGCTTTCTTT. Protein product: CASSVVAENTEAFF.